This is a list of T cell receptor beta chains from one sample in a study of Ad26.COV2.S vaccination and SARS-CoV-2 variants. The protocol was immunoSEQ multiplex PCR, while the TCRdb copy is restricted to in-frame clones and leaves out a portion. The sample lists 300,000 to 400,000 clones, more than 70% seen once, with less than 2% in the top ten. Sequences were derived from peripheral blood, sampled in a trial of Ad26.COV2.S vaccine versus placebo. These receptors were taken from a person between 18 and 60 years old who received the Ad26.COV2.S COVID-19 vaccine or a placebo. CDR3s include the opening cysteine and the closing phenylalanine or tryptophan. The D gene is left open where the match is weak. Clone size is stated in some rows and not others, as once, few, many or a class when expanded.

j_call,v_call,d_call,clone_size,cdr3_nt,cdr3_aa
TRBJ2-3,TRBV4-3,TRBD2,.,TGCGCCAGCAGCCCCGGGACTAGCGGGGGAGCCCACACGCAGTATTTT,CASSPGTSGGAHTQYF
TRBJ1-2,TRBV6-1,.,.,TGTGCCAGCAGTGAAATTCATTGGGATTACTACACCTTC,CASSEIHWDYYTF
TRBJ1-1,TRBV30,TRBD1,.,TGTGCCTGGACGAGAAAGGGACAGGCGAACACTGAAGCTTTCTTT,CAWTRKGQANTEAFF
TRBJ2-5,TRBV7-9,.,.,TGTGCCAGCAGCTCGACAGAACAAGAGACCCAGTACTTC,CASSSTEQETQYF
TRBJ1-6,TRBV5-1,.,.,TGCGCCAGCAGCTTGCGAGGACAGTCCAATTCACCCCTCCACTTT,CASSLRGQSNSPLHF
TRBJ1-3,TRBV2,.,.,TGTGCCAGCAGTGGTAAACGCTTCGGAGACACCATATATTTT,CASSGKRFGDTIYF
TRBJ2-3,TRBV5-1,.,.,TGCGCCAGCAATGTGGCCCCGCAGGTCGATACGCAGTATTTT,CASNVAPQVDTQYF
TRBJ1-1,TRBV30,.,.,TGTGCCTGGAGTCGTGAAGGGGGGGACACTGAAGCTTTCTTT,CAWSREGGDTEAFF
TRBJ1-3,TRBV30,.,.,TGTGCCTGGAGTCCCTCAAACAGGTTCTCTGGAAACACCATATATTTT,CAWSPSNRFSGNTIYF
TRBJ1-1,TRBV5-1,TRBD1,once,TGCGCCAGCAGCTTTTCGTCGGGACAGGAAGCTTTCTTT,CASSFSSGQEAFF
TRBJ2-5,TRBV18,.,.,TGTGCCAGCTCTCCGACAGACGGACCACAAGAGACCCAGTACTTC,CASSPTDGPQETQYF
TRBJ2-1,TRBV11-2,TRBD1,.,TGTGCCAGCAGCAGTCGGGACAGGAAGACCAATGAGCAGTTCTTC,CASSSRDRKTNEQFF
TRBJ2-5,TRBV4-2,.,.,TGTGCCAGCAGCCAAGATGGGGGTCGGACCCAGTACTTC,CASSQDGGRTQYF
TRBJ2-7,TRBV7-2,.,few,TGTGCCAGCAGTTACACCGCGGGAAGCTCCTACGAGCAGTACTTC,CASSYTAGSSYEQYF
TRBJ1-6,TRBV5-1,.,.,TGCGCCAGCAGCTTGGTCGCTCGCGGCAATTCACCCCTCCACTTT,CASSLVARGNSPLHF
TRBJ2-1,TRBV24-1,TRBD2,.,TGTGCCACCAGTGCGGGCGGGGGGGGTCTCAATGAGCAGTTCTTC,CATSAGGGGLNEQFF
TRBJ1-2,TRBV30,.,.,TGTGCCTCCATCCGGGACAAAAAGGCTAACTATGGCTACACCTTC,CASIRDKKANYGYTF
TRBJ1-2,TRBV9,.,.,TGTGCCAGCAGCGTAGGGATTTCGGGGGCCAACTATGGCTACACCTTC,CASSVGISGANYGYTF
TRBJ1-1,TRBV4-3,.,.,TGCGCCAGCAGCCAAGATGGCTCCGGGGACACTGAAGCTTTCTTT,CASSQDGSGDTEAFF
TRBJ1-2,TRBV5-8,.,.,TGTGCCAGCAGCGGATGGGGAGAGGTGGGCTATGGCTACACCTTC,CASSGWGEVGYGYTF
TRBJ2-3,TRBV4-1,.,.,TGCGCCAGCAGCCCCCACAAGGGGGGCCCAGATACGCAGTATTTT,CASSPHKGGPDTQYF
TRBJ2-2,TRBV19,TRBD2,.,TGTGCCAGTAGTATGCGTAGCGGGGTCGGCACCGGGGAGCTGTTTTTT,CASSMRSGVGTGELFF
TRBJ1-6,TRBV5-6,TRBD1,.,TGTGCCAGCAGCCCCATTCCGAACAGGGGGCTGATAGGTTCACCCCTCCACTTT,CASSPIPNRGLIGSPLHF
TRBJ2-6,TRBV19,.,.,TGTGCCAGTAGTATGCGGTCCTGGCTTTCGGGGGCCAACGTCCTGACTTTC,CASSMRSWLSGANVLTF
TRBJ1-2,TRBV10-3,TRBD1,.,TGTGCCATCAGTGAGCCCCGGACAGGGAAAGGCTACACCTTC,CAISEPRTGKGYTF
TRBJ1-6,TRBV19,.,.,TGTGCCAGTAGTATAAGGCGGGCAGCCTATAATTCACCCCTCCACTTT,CASSIRRAAYNSPLHF
TRBJ1-1,TRBV5-1,.,.,TGCGCCAGCAGCTTGGAGGGTCTGGGAAACACTGAAGCTTTCTTT,CASSLEGLGNTEAFF
TRBJ1-2,TRBV5-1,.,few,TGCGCCAGCAGCTTGGATGGGGCCTATGGCTACACCTTC,CASSLDGAYGYTF
TRBJ2-2,TRBV2,.,.,TGTGCCAGCTTGGCACAGGTCGCCACCGGGGAGCTGTTTTTT,CASLAQVATGELFF
TRBJ1-1,TRBV18,TRBD1,.,TGTGCCAGCTCCCGACAGGGAGAATGGACTGAAGCTTTCTTT,CASSRQGEWTEAFF
TRBJ2-7,TRBV5-1,.,.,TGCGCCAGCAGCTTGGTAACAGATTTCTACGAGCAGTACTTC,CASSLVTDFYEQYF
TRBJ2-1,TRBV6-5,TRBD2,.,TGTGCCAGCAGTCTACTAGCGGGGGGCTACAATGAGCAGTTCTTC,CASSLLAGGYNEQFF
TRBJ1-3,TRBV7-2,TRBD1,.,TGTGCCAGCAGCTTAGTGGGATTGGCTGGGACAGGGGCTGGAAACACCATATATTTT,CASSLVGLAGTGAGNTIYF
TRBJ1-6,TRBV6-1,.,.,TGTGCCAGCAGTGAGGATGGGGGGGCTGGTAATTCACCCCTCCACTTT,CASSEDGGAGNSPLHF
TRBJ1-2,TRBV6-5,.,.,TGTGCCAGCAGTCCACGACTAAATAACTATGGCTACACCTTC,CASSPRLNNYGYTF
TRBJ2-5,TRBV5-1,.,.,TGCGCCAGCAGCTTGGAGTGGGAGGAGACCCAGTACTTC,CASSLEWEETQYF
TRBJ2-7,TRBV6-5,.,.,TGTGCCAGCAGTTACGGGACAAGTTCCCTCGAGCAGTACTTC,CASSYGTSSLEQYF
TRBJ1-4,TRBV6-2/TRBV6-3,.,.,TGTGCCAGCAGTTACGGGAGAGACCAAAAACTGTTTTTT,CASSYGRDQKLFF
TRBJ2-2,TRBV28,TRBD2,few,TGTGTTACCGGACTAGCGGGTCCCGGGGAGCTGTTTTTT,CVTGLAGPGELFF
TRBJ2-1,TRBV4-3,TRBD2,.,TGCGCCAGCAGCCTCCAGACTAGCGGATACAATGAGCAGTTCTTC,CASSLQTSGYNEQFF
TRBJ1-6,TRBV12-3/TRBV12-4,.,.,TGTGCCAGCAGTTTGAGTAATTCACCCCTCCACTTT,CASSLSNSPLHF
TRBJ1-2,TRBV19,.,.,TGTGCCAGTAGTGCCACCAGTTCCGGCGCGGTAGGCTACACCTTC,CASSATSSGAVGYTF
TRBJ1-1,TRBV27,.,few,TGTGCCAGCGGGCGAGCGGGGGGCACTATGAACACTGAAGCTTTCTTT,CASGRAGGTMNTEAFF
TRBJ2-7,TRBV18,TRBD2,.,TGTGCCAGCTCACGGTCTTTAGCGGGGGACTACGAGCAGTACTTC,CASSRSLAGDYEQYF
TRBJ1-1,TRBV27,TRBD1,.,TGTGCCAGCAGTTCCCACGACAGGGGGCGCACTGAAGCTTTCTTT,CASSSHDRGRTEAFF
TRBJ1-3,TRBV4-2,.,.,TGTGCCAGCAGCCTAGGGACTACAAGTGGGGCCATATATTTT,CASSLGTTSGAIYF
TRBJ1-4,TRBV15,TRBD1,once,TGTGCCACCAGCAGGCGGGACAGACCAACTAATGAAAAACTGTTTTTT,CATSRRDRPTNEKLFF
TRBJ1-1,TRBV30,TRBD1,.,TGTGCCTGGAGTATAGACAGGGAGACTGAAGCTTTCTTT,CAWSIDRETEAFF
TRBJ2-1,TRBV9,TRBD2,.,TGTGCCAGCAGCGTAGTCGGAGGGACTAGCGGGGGTAATGAGCAGTTCTTC,CASSVVGGTSGGNEQFF
TRBJ1-1,TRBV4-1,.,.,TGCGCCAGCAGCCAAGCCCCCGTCGGGGCTGGGAACACTGAAGCTTTCTTT,CASSQAPVGAGNTEAFF
TRBJ1-5,TRBV12-3/TRBV12-4,.,.,TGTGCCAGCAGTATGTACAATCAGCCCCAGCATTTT,CASSMYNQPQHF
TRBJ2-3,TRBV10-1,.,.,TGCGCCAGCAGTGAGTTTTCCGTCCTAGCCTCGCAGTATTTT,CASSEFSVLASQYF
TRBJ2-5,TRBV5-6,.,.,TGTGCCAGCAGCTTAGGCCCCCACGGGGGCCAAGAGACCCAGTACTTC,CASSLGPHGGQETQYF
TRBJ2-5,TRBV27,.,once,TGTGCCAGCAGTTTATATCTCCAAGAGACCCAGTACTTC,CASSLYLQETQYF
TRBJ2-3,TRBV4-3,TRBD1,.,TGCGCCAGCAGCCAAGATCGCACAGGGGGCGTCTCAGATACGCAGTATTTT,CASSQDRTGGVSDTQYF
TRBJ2-1,TRBV11-3,.,.,TGTGCCAGCAGCTTAGACCCCTCACGACAGGAGCAGTTCTTC,CASSLDPSRQEQFF